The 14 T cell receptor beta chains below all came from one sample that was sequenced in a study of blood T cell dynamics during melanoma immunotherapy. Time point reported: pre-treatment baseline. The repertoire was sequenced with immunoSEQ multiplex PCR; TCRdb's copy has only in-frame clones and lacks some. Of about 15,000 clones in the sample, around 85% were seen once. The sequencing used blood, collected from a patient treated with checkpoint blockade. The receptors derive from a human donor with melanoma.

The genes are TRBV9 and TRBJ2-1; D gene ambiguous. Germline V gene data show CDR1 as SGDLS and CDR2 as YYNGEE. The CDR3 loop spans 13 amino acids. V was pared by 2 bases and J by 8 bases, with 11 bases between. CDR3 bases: TGTGCCAGCAGCGTTATCCCCATCGATGAGCAGTTCTTC. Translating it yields CASSVIPIDEQFF.

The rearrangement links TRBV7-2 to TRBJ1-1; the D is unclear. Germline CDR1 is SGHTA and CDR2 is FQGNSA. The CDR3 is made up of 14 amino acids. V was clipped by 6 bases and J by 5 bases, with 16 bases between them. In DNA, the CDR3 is TGTGCCAGCAGGCAAAGTAGGGATGGGACTGAAGCTTTCTTT. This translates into CASRQSRDGTEAFF.

CDR3 residues: CASSQTRLAGGKYEQYF. The CDR3 coding sequence is TGCGCCAGCAGCCAGACCCGACTAGCGGGGGGTAAATACGAGCAGTACTTC. This chain joins TRBV4-1 and TRBJ2-7; 13 bases map to TRBD2. Unmatched junction bases numbered 9, after V lost 3 bases and J lost 4 bases. CDR3 length: 17 residues. Germline CDR1 is MGHRA and CDR2 is YSYEKL.

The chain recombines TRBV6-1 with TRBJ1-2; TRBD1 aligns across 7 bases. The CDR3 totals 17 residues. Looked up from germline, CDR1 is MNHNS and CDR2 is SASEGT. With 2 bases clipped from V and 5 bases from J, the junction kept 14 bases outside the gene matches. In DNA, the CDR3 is TGTGCCAGCAGTGAAATCGGGACAGAAATTCTCTATTATGGCTACACCTTC. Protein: CASSEIGTEILYYGYTF.

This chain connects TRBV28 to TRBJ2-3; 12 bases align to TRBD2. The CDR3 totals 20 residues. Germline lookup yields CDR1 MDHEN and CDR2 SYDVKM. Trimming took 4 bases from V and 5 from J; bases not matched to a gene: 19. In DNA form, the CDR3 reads TGTGCCAGCAGTTCATTGCAGCCTACCGGGACTAGCGGGTACCTAGATACGCAGTATTTT. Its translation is CASSSLQPTGTSGYLDTQYF. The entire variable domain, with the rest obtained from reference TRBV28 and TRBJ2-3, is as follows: DVKVTQSSRYLVKRTGEKVFLECVQDMDHENMFWYRQDPGLGLRLIYFSYDVKMKEKGDIPEGYSVSREKKERFSLILESASTNQTSMYLCASSSLQPTGTSGYLDTQYFGPGTRLTVL.

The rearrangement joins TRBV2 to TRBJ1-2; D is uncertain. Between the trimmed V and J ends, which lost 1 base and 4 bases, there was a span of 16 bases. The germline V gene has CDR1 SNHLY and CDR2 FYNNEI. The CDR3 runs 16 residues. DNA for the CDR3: TGTGCCAGCAGTGAAGGTCAGCGCGCCGGGGTCTATGGCTACACCTTC. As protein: CASSEGQRAGVYGYTF.

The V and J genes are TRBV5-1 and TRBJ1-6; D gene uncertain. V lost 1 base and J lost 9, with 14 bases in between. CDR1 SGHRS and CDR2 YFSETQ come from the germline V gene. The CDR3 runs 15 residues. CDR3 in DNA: TGCGCCAGCAGCTTGAGCCCGACCGGCTCTTCACCCCTCCACTTT. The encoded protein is CASSLSPTGSSPLHF.

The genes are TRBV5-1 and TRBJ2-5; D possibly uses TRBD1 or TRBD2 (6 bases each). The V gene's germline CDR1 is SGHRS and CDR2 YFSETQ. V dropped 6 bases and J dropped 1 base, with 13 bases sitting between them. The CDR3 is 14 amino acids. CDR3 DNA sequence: TGCGCCAGCAAGTTGTCGGGGGCCCAAGAGACCCAGTACTTC. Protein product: CASKLSGAQETQYF. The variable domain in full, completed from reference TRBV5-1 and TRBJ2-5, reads KAGVTQTPRYLIKTRGQQVTLSCSPISGHRSVSWYQQTPGQGLQFLFEYFSETQRNKGNFPGRFSGRQFSNSRSEMNVSTLELGDSALYLCASKLSGAQETQYFGPGTRLLVL.

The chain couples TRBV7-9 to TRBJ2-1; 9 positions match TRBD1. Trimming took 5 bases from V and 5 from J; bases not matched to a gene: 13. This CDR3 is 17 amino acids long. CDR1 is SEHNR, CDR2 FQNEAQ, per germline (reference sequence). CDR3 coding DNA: TGTGCCAGCAGCCAAAAGGCCGGGACAGGGAAAAACAATGAGCAGTTCTTC. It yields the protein CASSQKAGTGKNNEQFF.

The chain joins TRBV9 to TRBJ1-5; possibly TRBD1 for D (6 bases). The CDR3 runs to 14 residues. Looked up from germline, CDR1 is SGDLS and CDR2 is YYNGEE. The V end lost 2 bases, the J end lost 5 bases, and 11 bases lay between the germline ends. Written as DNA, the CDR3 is TGTGCCAGCAGCGTGGACAGCTCCTATCAGCCCCAGCATTTT. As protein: CASSVDSSYQPQHF.

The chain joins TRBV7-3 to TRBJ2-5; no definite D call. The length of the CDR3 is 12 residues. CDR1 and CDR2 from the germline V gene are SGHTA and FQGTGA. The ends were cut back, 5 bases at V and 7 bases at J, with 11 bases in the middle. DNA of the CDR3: TGTGCCAGCAGCCCCGGGTTAGGGACCCAGTACTTC. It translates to CASSPGLGTQYF.

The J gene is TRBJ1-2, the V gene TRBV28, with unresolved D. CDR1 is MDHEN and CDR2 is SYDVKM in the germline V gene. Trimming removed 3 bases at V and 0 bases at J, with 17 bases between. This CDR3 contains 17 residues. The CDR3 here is CASSFPRGTDPNYGYTF. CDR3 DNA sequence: TGTGCCAGCAGTTTTCCCCGAGGCACAGATCCTAACTATGGCTACACCTTC.

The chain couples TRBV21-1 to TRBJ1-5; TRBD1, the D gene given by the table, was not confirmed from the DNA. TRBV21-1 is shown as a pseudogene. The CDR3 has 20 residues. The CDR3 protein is CASSKSTRQIIFHSNQPQHF. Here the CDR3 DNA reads TGTGCCAGCAGCAAATCGACGAGACAGATAATTTTTCATAGCAATCAGCCCCAGCATTTT.

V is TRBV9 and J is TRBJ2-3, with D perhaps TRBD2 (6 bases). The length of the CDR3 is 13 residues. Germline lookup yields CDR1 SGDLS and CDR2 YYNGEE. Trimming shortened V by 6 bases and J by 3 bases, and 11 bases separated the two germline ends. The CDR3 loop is CASNTGGTDTQYF. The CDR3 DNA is TGTGCCAGCAACACTGGGGGGACAGATACGCAGTATTTT.